This is a list of T cell receptor beta chains from one sample in a study of cytomegalovirus exposure and HLA in healthy donors. Produced via immunoSEQ multiplex PCR; TCRdb's table is partial and in-frame only. Of 180,000 or so clones listed, about 83% are singletons. The specimen sequenced was PBMCs. The receptors come from a female donor in good health and CMV-seronegative. Each CDR3 is given with its conserved first and last residue. Fields, in order: J gene, V gene, CDR3 length, clone size, D gene, CDR3 DNA, CDR3 protein. A D gene is named only where the DNA matches it firmly. A clone size is listed for some rows: how often the clone was seen (once, few, many), or a class if it is expanded.

>TRBJ1-1|TRBV19|15|.|.
TGTGCCAGTACCAACGCCCTCGACAGGAACACTGAAGCTTTCTTT
CASTNALDRNTEAFF
>TRBJ1-1|TRBV5-6|13|.|.
TGTGCCAGCAGCTTGGTATTGAACACTGAAGCTTTCTTT
CASSLVLNTEAFF
>TRBJ1-4|TRBV4-1|15|.|.
TGCGCCAGCAGCCAAGCACCGGGAACTAATGAAAAACTGTTTTTT
CASSQAPGTNEKLFF
>TRBJ1-6|TRBV7-2|14|.|.
TGTGCCAGCAGCTTGCGAAGCCTAGATTCACCCCTCCACTTT
CASSLRSLDSPLHF
>TRBJ1-1|TRBV5-1|14|.|.
TGCGCCAGCAGCTACTCAAACAGGGACACTGAAGCTTTCTTT
CASSYSNRDTEAFF
>TRBJ2-1|TRBV7-3|14|.|.
TGTGCCAGCAGCCTGGACGGGACTTACAATGAGCAGTTCTTC
CASSLDGTYNEQFF
>TRBJ1-5|TRBV28|16|.|.
TGTGCCAGCAGTTTGATTCGCACGGCCGGGAATCAGCCCCAGCATTTT
CASSLIRTAGNQPQHF
>TRBJ2-7|TRBV7-9|13|.|.
TGTTCCAGCAGTTCTATTAACTCCTACGAGCAGTACTTC
CSSSSINSYEQYF
>TRBJ2-1|TRBV28|16|.|TRBD2
TGTGCCAGCAGTCCTCTAGCGGGACCTGTCTACAATGAGCAGTTCTTC
CASSPLAGPVYNEQFF
>TRBJ1-2|TRBV29-1|12|.|TRBD1
TGCAGCGTCTGGACAGGGGAAGGAGGCTACACCTTC
CSVWTGEGGYTF
>TRBJ2-4|TRBV15|16|.|TRBD1
TGTGCCACCAGCCGGACAGGGGATATTTTCGGAAACATTCAGTACTTC
CATSRTGDIFGNIQYF
>TRBJ2-1|TRBV7-9|17|.|TRBD2
TGTGCCAGCAGCATGGGACTAGCGGGAGGGCCGGGCAATGAGCAGTTCTTC
CASSMGLAGGPGNEQFF
>TRBJ2-2|TRBV27|12|.|.
TGTGCCAGCAGTTTGGGCGGGACTGAGCTGTTTTTT
CASSLGGTELFF
>TRBJ2-3|TRBV11-2|11|.|.
TGTGCCAGCACGCACATAGATACGCAGTATTTT
CASTHIDTQYF
>TRBJ2-1|TRBV15|17|once|TRBD2
TGTGCCACCAGACAGGCGGGGGGACGGGCGGCCTACAATGAGCAGTTCTTC
CATRQAGGRAAYNEQFF
>TRBJ2-1|TRBV5-1|15|few|TRBD2
TGCGCCAGCAGCTCGGCTAGCGGGGGGTTAAATGAGCAGTTCTTC
CASSSASGGLNEQFF
>TRBJ2-5|TRBV18|13|.|.
TGTGCCAGCTCACCGGGACAAACAGAGACCCAGTACTTC
CASSPGQTETQYF
>TRBJ1-5|TRBV4-2|15|.|TRBD1
TGTGCCAGCAGCCACGAGACAGGGATAGCGGGACCCCAGCATTTT
CASSHETGIAGPQHF
>TRBJ2-7|TRBV6-1|16|few|.
TGTGCCAGCAGTGGCCACACGGGGAGGGGGGGTGTGGAGCAGTACTTC
CASSGHTGRGGVEQYF
>TRBJ1-4|TRBV5-8|16|.|.
TGTGCCAGCAGCTTGGCCCCGGATCTCGGGGGAGGAAAACTGTTTTTT
CASSLAPDLGGGKLFF
>TRBJ2-4|TRBV29-1|12|.|TRBD1
TGCAGCGTCCGAGGACAGGGAAACATTCAGTACTTC
CSVRGQGNIQYF
>TRBJ2-7|TRBV6-1|17|.|.
TGTGCCAGCAGTGAATCTCCCAGGGGCGGGTTCTTCTACGAGCAGTACTTC
CASSESPRGGFFYEQYF
>TRBJ2-2|TRBV5-1|15|.|TRBD1
TGCGCCAGCAGCTCCGGGACAGGACACACCGGGGAGCTGTTTTTT
CASSSGTGHTGELFF
>TRBJ2-7|TRBV5-4|13|once|.
TGTGCCAGCAGCTTCCCAGGACTCTACGAGCAGTACTTC
CASSFPGLYEQYF
>TRBJ2-1|TRBV27|12|.|.
TGTGCCAGCAGTTTAACAGGTAATGAGCAGTTCTTC
CASSLTGNEQFF
>TRBJ2-2|TRBV5-1|16|once|TRBD1
TGCGCCAGCAGCCGGCCGGGACAGGGAAACCCCGAGGAGCTGTTTTTT
CASSRPGQGNPEELFF
>TRBJ1-2|TRBV6-1|13|.|TRBD1
TGTGCCAGCAGTGAGACAGGGGTATATGGCTACACCTTC
CASSETGVYGYTF
>TRBJ2-3|TRBV7-9|15|.|TRBD2
TGTGCCAGCAGCCCGGGACTAGCGGACACAGATACGCAGTATTTT
CASSPGLADTDTQYF
>TRBJ2-1|TRBV6-6|15|.|TRBD2
TGTGCCAGCAGTTACTGGGGACTAGCGGGACCCGAGGCGTTCTTC
CASSYWGLAGPEAFF
>TRBJ1-1|TRBV29-1|14|.|.
.
CSVEVAAGAFISFF
>TRBJ2-7|TRBV6-5|16|.|.
TGTGCCAGCAGTTACTCTGGAGCGGTCTTGAGCTACGAGCAGTACTTC
CASSYSGAVLSYEQYF
>TRBJ2-7|TRBV7-9|14|once|TRBD1
TGTGCCAGCAGCCCCGGACAGGGGTTCCACGAGCAGTACTTC
CASSPGQGFHEQYF
>TRBJ1-2|TRBV5-1|14|.|TRBD1
TGCGCCAGCAGTTTTGGACAGGCGCACTATGGCTACACCTTC
CASSFGQAHYGYTF